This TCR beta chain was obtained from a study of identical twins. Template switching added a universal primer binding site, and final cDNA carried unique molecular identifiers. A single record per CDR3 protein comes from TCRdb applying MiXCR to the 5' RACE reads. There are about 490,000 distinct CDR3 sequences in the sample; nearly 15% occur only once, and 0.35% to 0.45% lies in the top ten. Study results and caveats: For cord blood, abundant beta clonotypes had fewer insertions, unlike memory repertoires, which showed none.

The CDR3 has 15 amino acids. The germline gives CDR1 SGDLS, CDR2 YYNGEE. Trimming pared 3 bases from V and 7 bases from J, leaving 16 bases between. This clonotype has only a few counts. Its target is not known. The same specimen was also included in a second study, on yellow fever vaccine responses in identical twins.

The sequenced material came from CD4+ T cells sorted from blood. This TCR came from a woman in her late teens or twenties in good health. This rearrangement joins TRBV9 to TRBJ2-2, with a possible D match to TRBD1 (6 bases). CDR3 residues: CASSASQGFSGELFF. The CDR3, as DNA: TGTGCCAGCAGCGCGTCACAGGGATTCAGCGGGGAGCTGTTTTTT.